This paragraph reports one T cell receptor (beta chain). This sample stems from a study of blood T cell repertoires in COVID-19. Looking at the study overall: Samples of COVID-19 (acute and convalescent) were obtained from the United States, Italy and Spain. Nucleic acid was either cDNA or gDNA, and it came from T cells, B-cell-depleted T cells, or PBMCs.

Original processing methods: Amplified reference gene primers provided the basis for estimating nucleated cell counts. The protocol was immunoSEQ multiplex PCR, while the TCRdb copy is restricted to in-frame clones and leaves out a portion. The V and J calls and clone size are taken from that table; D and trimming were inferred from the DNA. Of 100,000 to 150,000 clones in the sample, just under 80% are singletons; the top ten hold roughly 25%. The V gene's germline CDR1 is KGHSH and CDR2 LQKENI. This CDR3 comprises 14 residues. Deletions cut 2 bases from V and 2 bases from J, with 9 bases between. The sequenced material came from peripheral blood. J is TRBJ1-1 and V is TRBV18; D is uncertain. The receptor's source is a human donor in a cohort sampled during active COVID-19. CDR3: CASSPSSGNTEAFF. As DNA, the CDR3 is TGTGCCAGCTCACCATCTAGCGGTAACACTGAAGCTTTCTTT. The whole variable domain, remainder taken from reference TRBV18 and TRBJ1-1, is NAGVMQNPRHLVRRRGQEARLRCSPMKGHSHVYWYRQLPEEGLKFMVYLQKENIIDESGMPKERFSAEFPKEGPSILRIQQVVRGDSAAYFCASSPSSGNTEAFFGQGTRLTVV.